A selection of T cell receptor beta chains follows, all from one sample in a study of blood T cell repertoires in COVID-19. The assay was immunoSEQ multiplex PCR, and TCRdb's table has in-frame clones only and misses some. Among more than 300,000 clones listed, 80% to 85% were seen once. Sequenced input: PBMCs or T cells enriched from blood (not recorded which). These receptors all come from a woman between 50 and 59 years old who had recovered from COVID-19. CDR3s include the opening cysteine and the closing phenylalanine or tryptophan.

19,TRBV7-2,CASSFTDRVITPSTDTQYF
13,TRBV5-3,CARNIRDTTEAFF
14,TRBV4-3,CASSQLNLNYGYTF
15,TRBV5-1,CASSPAGTGTGELFF
18,TRBV7-3,CASSSSSVAGGTYNEQFF
13,TRBV12-3/TRBV12-4,CASSFRGDSGYTF
14,TRBV29-1,CSAQTGYNTGELFF
16,TRBV5-1,CASSISGTGNRGGYTF
13,TRBV7-2,CASGQPMNTEAFF
15,TRBV4-2,CASSQDGGPSNEQFF
17,TRBV27,CASSPGGGVGANYGYTF
16,TRBV18,CASSPQGVSYNSPLHF
17,TRBV9,CASSVSSSAGTVPEAFF
15,TRBV11-2,CASTVGTGTPYEQYF
12,TRBV6-5,CASSPQGARQYF
18,TRBV5-4,CASSSLSSTSGGYNEQFF